These 17 T cell receptor beta chains were all obtained from the same sample, sequenced in a study of tumor-infiltrating lymphocytes in primary liver carcinoma. Co-extracting RNA and DNA was done with 20-30 mg of unsorted bulk tissue as input. Total RNA (approximately 500 ng) served as template for TCR beta cDNA synthesis primed by a constant-region primer. Construction of TCR beta libraries relied on three successive nested multiplex PCR rounds employing slightly modified ARM-PCR. A C-beta reverse primer was combined with TRBV1-TRBV30 forward primers in the first two PCR rounds, and each round had roughly 9 cycles. TCRdb processed the multiplex PCR reads anew with MiXCR; each CDR3 protein has one entry. This table holds almost 55,000 distinct CDR3 sequences, 70% to 80% found once. Material for sequencing was liver tumor tissue from sampling region 2. Subset defined: tumor region T2, inferior pole. Source of these receptors: a man in his forties with primary liver carcinoma and hepatitis B virus infection.

The V gene is TRBV29-1, the J gene TRBJ2-3, with D unclear. The CDR3 is made up of 14 amino acids. With 4 bases removed from V and 1 base from J, the gap between germline ends came to 12 bases. Germline values: CDR1 SQVTM, CDR2 ANQGSEA. The CDR3 DNA sequence: TGCAGCGTTGGAGCTTATTCCGGCACAGATACGCAGTATTTT. Translating gives CSVGAYSGTDTQYF.

The sample holds one count of this clonotype. Its ends do not fully match the called genes, so a read error is possible. The V and J genes are TRBV9 and TRBJ2-2; the D is unclear. The CDR3 is made up of 15 amino acids. Germline CDR1 is SGDLS and CDR2 is YYNGEE. CDR3 region: CANSVAPGQPGELFF. For the CDR3, the DNA is TGTGCCAACAGCGTAGCTCCGGGTCAACCCGGGGAGCTGTTTTTT.

As to this clonotype: A much larger clone lies a single base off, so this may be a read error. The chain couples TRBV2 to TRBJ2-6; D unclear. There are 14 residues in the CDR3. Germline V gives CDR1 SNHLY, CDR2 FYNNEI. The CDR3 is CTSSPVVGANVLTF. DNA for the CDR3: TGTACCAGCAGCCCCGTAGTTGGGGCCAACGTCCTGACTTTC.

This clonotype has a single count. The junction shows a germline mismatch at one end, possibly a read error. V usage is TRBV6-5 and J usage is TRBJ2-2, with D unresolved. Germline values: CDR1 MNHEY, CDR2 SVGAGI. The length of the CDR3 is 15 residues. CDR3 loop: CASSYSRARYGELFF. In DNA form, the CDR3 reads TGCGCCAGCAGTTACAGTAGGGCCCGGTACGGGGAGCTGTTTTTT.

As to this clonotype: The missing conserved phenylalanine or tryptophan at the end of this CDR3 makes a read error likely. The V gene is TRBV14, the J gene TRBJ1-6; D possibly corresponds to TRBD1 (5 bases). The CDR3 has 14 residues. Germline V gene sequence: CDR1 SGHDN, CDR2 FVKESK. The CDR3 loop reads CTSSQWGGNSPLHL. The CDR3 bases are TGTACCAGCAGCCAGTGGGGGGGTAATTCACCCCTCCACTTA.

For this clonotype: This may arise from a read error, as a much more abundant clone is one base away. The chain couples TRBV28 to TRBJ2-7, with D possibly being TRBD2 (6 bases). Germline V CDR1 and CDR2: MDHEN, SYDVKM. CDR3 length: 14 amino acids. The chain's CDR3 is CVSSTIAAAYEQYF. CDR3 coding DNA: TGTGTCAGCAGCACTATAGCGGCCGCCTACGAGCAGTACTTC.

Comment on this clonotype: A much larger clone sits a single nucleotide away, making a read error possible. The rearrangement links TRBV24-1 to TRBJ2-2; D remains unclear. The germline CDR1 and CDR2 sequences are KGHDR and SFDVKD. The CDR3 spans 11 residues. The V end was cut by 7 bases, the J end by 9 bases, with 8 bases between. The CDR3 is CATRAAWELFF. The DNA of the CDR3 is TGTGCCACCAGGGCTGCCTGGGAGCTGTTTTTT.

Comments on this clonotype: One end of the junction does not line up with germline, which may come from a read error. The V call is TRBV6-1, the J call TRBJ2-7; D remains unclear. Germline CDR1 reads MNHNS; CDR2 reads SASEGT. The CDR3 extends over 12 amino acids. The CDR3 here is CASSGVPYEQYF. CDR3 in DNA: TGTGCCAGCAGTGGAGTGCCTTACGAGCAGTACTTT.

A remark on this clonotype: The missing conserved phenylalanine or tryptophan at the end of this CDR3 makes a read error likely. The V gene is TRBV28, the J gene TRBJ2-1; TRBD2 matches at 7 bases. The CDR3 runs 13 residues. Germline trimming cut 7 bases from V and 4 bases from J; bases unmatched to any gene: 4. From germline, CDR1 is MDHEN and CDR2 SYDVKM. CDR3 DNA: TGTGCCAGCATGGCTAGCGGTTACAATGAGCAGTTCTCC. Amino acid sequence: CASMASGYNEQFS.

Concerning this clonotype itself: The junction differs from germline at one of its ends, possibly a read error. The rearrangement joins TRBV6-6 to TRBJ2-4; the D call may be TRBD1 or TRBD2 (5 bases each). The CDR3 has 14 amino acids. Germline V gene data show CDR1 as MNHNY and CDR2 as SVGAGI (reference sequence). The DNA of the CDR3 is TGTACCAGCGGTTCCTTGACAGATGGAAACATTCAGTGCTTC. Its protein product is CTSGSLTDGNIQCF.

A remark on this clonotype: The CDR3 does not close with the conserved phenylalanine or tryptophan, likely indicating a read error. The chain has TRBV4-1 and TRBJ2-7; D not resolved. From germline, CDR1 is MGHRA and CDR2 YSYEKL. This CDR3 spans 13 amino acids. CDR3 sequence reads: CATSQVGVNEQYY. The CDR3 DNA follows: TGCGCCACCAGCCAAGTCGGAGTTAACGAGCAGTACTAC.

Note on this clonotype: Germline and junction disagree at one end, which may indicate a read error. The J gene is TRBJ2-1, the V gene TRBV6-5; TRBD2 matches at 9 bases. The CDR3 length is 19 residues. The germline CDR1 and CDR2 sequences are MNHEY and SVGAGI. This CDR3 is CASSHGETCGRAFHNAQFF. The CDR3 coding sequence is TGTGCCAGCAGCCATGGGGAGACTTGCGGGAGGGCCTTCCACAATGCGCAGTTCTTC.

Concerning this clonotype: The junction departs from the called germline gene at one end, perhaps through a read error. The rearrangement uses TRBV14 and TRBJ2-7; D uncertain. This CDR3 has 13 amino acids. Germline V gene lookup returns CDR1 SGHDN and CDR2 FVKESK. CDR3 in DNA: TGTACCAGCAGACAAGATCTGAGGAGTGAGCAGTACTTC. Translating it yields CTSRQDLRSEQYF.

This clonotype was detected many times. Here the CDR3 reads CASSLIPGQGNYGYTF. The DNA for the CDR3 is TGTGCCAGCAGCTTAATTCCGGGACAGGGGAACTATGGCTACACCTTC. The chain joins TRBV7-8 to TRBJ1-2, with 10 bases lining up with TRBD1. Germline CDR1 reads SGHVS; CDR2 reads FQNEAQ. The CDR3 consists of 16 residues. The J segment lost 2 bases and the V segment lost 2 bases, leaving 5 bases of the junction unmatched.

The chain is built from TRBV5-4 and TRBJ1-1; D ambiguous. CDR1 is SGHNT, CDR2 YYREEE, per germline (reference sequence). The CDR3 sequence is 11 residues long. V lost 7 bases and J 10 bases, leaving 14 bases between the germline ends. The CDR3 loop reads CASETGGGAFF. In nucleotides, the CDR3 is TGTGCCAGCGAAACCGGAGGAGGAGCTTTCTTT.

The genes are TRBV2 and TRBJ2-2; 8 bases map to TRBD1. Trimming removed 6 bases from V and 3 bases from J; junction bases left unmatched: 6. The germline gives CDR1 SNHLY, CDR2 FYNNEI. This CDR3 has 15 residues. This chain's CDR3 is CASSSDRGYTGELFF. CDR3 nucleotides: TGTGCCAGCAGCTCCGACAGGGGTTACACCGGGGAGCTGTTTTTT.

This chain uses TRBV12-3 or TRBV12-4 with TRBJ1-2; D perhaps matches TRBD1 (6 bases). Trimming cost V 4 bases and J 7 bases, with 16 bases left between them. The CDR3 totals 14 residues. DNA of the CDR3: TGTGCCAGCAGTTCCACAGGGTACGAGTGTGGCTACACCTTC. Residues: CASSSTGYECGYTF.